These 2 T cell receptor beta chains share one sample of origin, sequenced in a study of OX40 agonist ivuxolimab in advanced cancers. Using immunoSEQ multiplex PCR, the repertoire was profiled, and TCRdb retains in-frame clones only, with some absent. The table shows roughly 53,000 clones, with over 85% occurring only once. The source was CD4+ or CD8+ T cells sorted from blood, collected in a trial of the OX40 agonist ivuxolimab. These receptors came from an adult with an advanced solid tumor such as melanoma, head and neck, liver or kidney cancer.

The chain couples TRBV29-1 to TRBJ2-7, with D tentatively TRBD1 (5 bases). Looked up from germline, CDR1 is SQVTM and CDR2 is ANQGSEA. The CDR3 is 12 amino acids. Trimming pared 4 bases from V and 2 bases from J, leaving 9 bases between. CDR3 DNA: TGCAGCGTTGGGGGCAGCCCCTACGAGCAGTACTTC. Its translation: CSVGGSPYEQYF.

The V gene is TRBV7-8, the J gene TRBJ2-1; 7 nucleotides match TRBD2. Germline V gene lookup returns CDR1 SGHVS and CDR2 FQNEAQ. V was pared by 5 bases and J by 4 bases, with 8 bases of the junction left unmatched. The length of the CDR3 is 15 residues. CDR3 DNA sequence: TGTGCCAGCAGCGCTACCGGGACTATGTACAATGAGCAGTTCTTC. It codes for CASSATGTMYNEQFF.